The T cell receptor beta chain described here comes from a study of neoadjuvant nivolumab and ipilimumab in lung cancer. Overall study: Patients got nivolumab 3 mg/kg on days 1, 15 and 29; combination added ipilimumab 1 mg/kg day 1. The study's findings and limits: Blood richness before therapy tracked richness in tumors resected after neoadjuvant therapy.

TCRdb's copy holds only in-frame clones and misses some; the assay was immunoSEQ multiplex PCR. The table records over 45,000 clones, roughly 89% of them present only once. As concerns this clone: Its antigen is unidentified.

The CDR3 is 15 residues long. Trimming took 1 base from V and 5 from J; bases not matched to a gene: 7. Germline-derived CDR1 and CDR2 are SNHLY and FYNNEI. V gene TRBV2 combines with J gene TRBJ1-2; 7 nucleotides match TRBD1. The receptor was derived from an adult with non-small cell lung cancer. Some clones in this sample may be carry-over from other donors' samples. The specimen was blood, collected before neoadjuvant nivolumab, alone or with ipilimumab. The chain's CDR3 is CASSEGGTALYGYTF. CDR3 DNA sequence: TGTGCCAGCAGTGAAGGCGGGACAGCCTTATATGGCTACACCTTC.